What follows is one T cell receptor beta chain and its context. Frozen unsorted single-cell suspensions supplied the genomic DNA. Measured with immunoSEQ multiplex PCR; TCRdb has only the in-frame clones, and not every one. The data show about 6,700 clones, about three quarters seen once. The CDR3 is 15 amino acids. The V end was cut by 1 base, the J end by 3 bases, with 13 bases between. The V gene's germline CDR1 is LNHDA and CDR2 SQIVND (reference sequence). The data stem from a study of immune cell composition in non-small cell lung cancer. This receptor was identified in a human donor with non-small cell lung cancer. The rearrangement joins TRBV19 to TRBJ2-7; possibly TRBD2 for D (6 bases). Source material: lung tumor tissue. The CDR3, as DNA: TGTGCCAGTAGTATAGCGGGGGTCCTATTCTACGAGCAGTACTTC. Protein product: CASSIAGVLFYEQYF.